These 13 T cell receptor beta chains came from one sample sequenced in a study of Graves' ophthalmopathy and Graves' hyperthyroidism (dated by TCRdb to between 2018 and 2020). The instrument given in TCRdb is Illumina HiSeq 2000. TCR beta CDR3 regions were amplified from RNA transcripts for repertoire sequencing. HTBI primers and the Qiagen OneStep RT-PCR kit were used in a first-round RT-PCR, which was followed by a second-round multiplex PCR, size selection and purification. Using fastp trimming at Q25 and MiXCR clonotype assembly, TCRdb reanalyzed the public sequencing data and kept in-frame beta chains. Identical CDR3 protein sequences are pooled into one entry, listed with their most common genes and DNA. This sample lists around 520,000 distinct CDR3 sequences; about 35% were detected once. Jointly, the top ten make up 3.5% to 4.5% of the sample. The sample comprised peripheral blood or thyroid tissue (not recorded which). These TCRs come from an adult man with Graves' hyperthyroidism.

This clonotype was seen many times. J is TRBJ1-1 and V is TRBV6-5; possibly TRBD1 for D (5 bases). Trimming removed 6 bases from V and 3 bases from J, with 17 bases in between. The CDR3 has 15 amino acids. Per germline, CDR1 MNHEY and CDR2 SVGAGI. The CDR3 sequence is CASRYRRVSDTEAFF. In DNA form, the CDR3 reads TGTGCCAGCAGGTACCGCAGGGTTTCGGACACTGAAGCTTTCTTT.

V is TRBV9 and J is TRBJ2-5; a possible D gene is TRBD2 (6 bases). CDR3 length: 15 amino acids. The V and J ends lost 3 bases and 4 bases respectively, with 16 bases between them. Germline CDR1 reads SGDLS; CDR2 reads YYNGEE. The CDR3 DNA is TGTGCCAGCAGCGCCCGACCTAGCGCCGCAGAGACCCAGTACTTC. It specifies CASSARPSAAETQYF.

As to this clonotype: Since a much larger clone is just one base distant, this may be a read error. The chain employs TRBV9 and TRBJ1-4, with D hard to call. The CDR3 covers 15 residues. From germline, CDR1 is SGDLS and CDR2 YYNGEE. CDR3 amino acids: CASSVAGRENVKLFF. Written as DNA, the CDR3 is TGTGCCAGCAGCGTAGCTGGCAGAGAGAATGTAAAACTGTTTTTT.

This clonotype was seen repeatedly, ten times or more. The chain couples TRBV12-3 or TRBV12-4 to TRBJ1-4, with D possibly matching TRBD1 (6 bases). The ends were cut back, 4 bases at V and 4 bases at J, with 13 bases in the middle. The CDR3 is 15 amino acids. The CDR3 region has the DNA TGTGCCAGCAGTTACGGACAGCCCAATAATGAAAAACTGTTTTTT. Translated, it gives CASSYGQPNNEKLFF.

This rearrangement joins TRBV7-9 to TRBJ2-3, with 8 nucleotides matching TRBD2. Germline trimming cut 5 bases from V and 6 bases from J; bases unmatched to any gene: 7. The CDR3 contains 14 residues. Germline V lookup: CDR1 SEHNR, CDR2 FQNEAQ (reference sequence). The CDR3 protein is CASSPSGGYDTQYF. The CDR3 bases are TGTGCCAGCAGCCCATCGGGAGGGTACGATACGCAGTATTTT. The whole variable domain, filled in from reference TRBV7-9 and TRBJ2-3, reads DTGVSQNPRHKITKRGQNVTFRCDPISEHNRLYWYRQTLGQGPEFLTYFQNEAQLEKSRLLSDRFSAERPKGSFSTLEIQRTEQGDSAMYLCASSPSGGYDTQYFGPGTRLTVL.

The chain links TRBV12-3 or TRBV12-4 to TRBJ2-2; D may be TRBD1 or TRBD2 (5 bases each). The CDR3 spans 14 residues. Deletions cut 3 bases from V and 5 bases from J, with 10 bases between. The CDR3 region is CASSLVGPTGELFF. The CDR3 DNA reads TGTGCCAGCAGTTTGGTGGGACCAACCGGGGAGCTGTTTTTT.

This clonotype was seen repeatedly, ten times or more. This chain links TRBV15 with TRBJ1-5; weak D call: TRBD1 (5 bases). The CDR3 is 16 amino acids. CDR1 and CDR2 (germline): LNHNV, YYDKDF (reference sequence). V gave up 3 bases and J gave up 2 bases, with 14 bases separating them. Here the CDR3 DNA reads TGTGCCACCAGCAGGTATACCGGGGGAGGCAATCAGCCCCAGCATTTT. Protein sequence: CATSRYTGGGNQPQHF.

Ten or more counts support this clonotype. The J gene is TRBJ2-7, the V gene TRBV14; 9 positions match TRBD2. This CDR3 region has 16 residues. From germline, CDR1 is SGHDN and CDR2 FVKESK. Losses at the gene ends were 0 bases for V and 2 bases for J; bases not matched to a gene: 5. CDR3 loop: CASSQELPSGAYEQYF. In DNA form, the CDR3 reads TGTGCCAGCAGCCAAGAACTCCCTAGCGGGGCCTACGAGCAGTACTTC.

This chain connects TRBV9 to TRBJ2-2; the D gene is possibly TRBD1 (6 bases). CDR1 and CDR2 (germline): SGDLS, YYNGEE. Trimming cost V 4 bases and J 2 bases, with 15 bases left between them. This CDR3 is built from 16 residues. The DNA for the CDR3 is TGTGCCAGCAGCCAAGGTCCGGGGACAAACACCGGGGAGCTGTTTTTT. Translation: CASSQGPGTNTGELFF.

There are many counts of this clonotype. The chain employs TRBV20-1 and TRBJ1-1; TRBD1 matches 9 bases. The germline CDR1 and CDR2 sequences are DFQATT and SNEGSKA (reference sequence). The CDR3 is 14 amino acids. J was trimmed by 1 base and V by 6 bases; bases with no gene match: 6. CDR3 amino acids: CSATGTGWNTEAFF. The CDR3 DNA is TGCAGTGCCACCGGGACAGGGTGGAACACTGAAGCTTTCTTT.

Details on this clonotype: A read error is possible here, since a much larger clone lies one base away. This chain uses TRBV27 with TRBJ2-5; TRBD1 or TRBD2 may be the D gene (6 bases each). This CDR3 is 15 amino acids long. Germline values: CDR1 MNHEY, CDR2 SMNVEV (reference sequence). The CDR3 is CASSLRGRSQETQHF. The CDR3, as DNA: TGTGCCAGCAGTCTTCGGGGGCGGAGCCAAGAGACCCAGCACTTC.

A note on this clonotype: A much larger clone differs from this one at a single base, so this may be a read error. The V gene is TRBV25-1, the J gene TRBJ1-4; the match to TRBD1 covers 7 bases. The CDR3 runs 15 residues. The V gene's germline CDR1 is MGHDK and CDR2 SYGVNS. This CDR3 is CASSWQTGPDEELFF. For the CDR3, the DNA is TGTGCCAGCAGCTGGCAGACAGGGCCAGATGAAGAACTGTTTTTT.

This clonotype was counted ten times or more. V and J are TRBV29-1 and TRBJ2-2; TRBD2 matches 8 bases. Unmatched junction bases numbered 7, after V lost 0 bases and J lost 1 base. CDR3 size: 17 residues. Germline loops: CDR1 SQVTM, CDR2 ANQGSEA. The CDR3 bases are TGCAGCGTTGAAGAAGGTGGAGCGGGGGTGAACACCGGGGAGCTGTTTTTT. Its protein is CSVEEGGAGVNTGELFF.